The sequence of this T cell receptor beta chain was determined in a study of T cells in Graves' hyperthyroidism and ophthalmopathy. Researchers took RNA transcripts and amplified the TCR beta CDR3 regions from them. The study used the HTBI primer set for a first-round RT-PCR of the TCR CDR3. TCRdb re-derived calls from the multiplex PCR reads in MiXCR, one entry per CDR3 protein. The sample shows 650,000 to 700,000 distinct CDR3 sequences, 15% to 20% of them seen only once. The CDR3 is 15 residues long. Germline V gene sequence: CDR1 SGHKS, CDR2 YYEKEE (reference sequence). Unmatched junction bases numbered 6, after V lost 0 bases and J lost 5 bases.

Sequencing used blood. V and J are TRBV5-5 and TRBJ2-5; 8 nucleotides line up with TRBD2. The receptor comes from a man between 45 and 60 years old with Graves' hyperthyroidism. The CDR3 coding sequence is TGTGCCAGCAGCTTGGCGGGAGGGGAGGGGGAGACCCAGTACTTC. It codes for CASSLAGGEGETQYF.